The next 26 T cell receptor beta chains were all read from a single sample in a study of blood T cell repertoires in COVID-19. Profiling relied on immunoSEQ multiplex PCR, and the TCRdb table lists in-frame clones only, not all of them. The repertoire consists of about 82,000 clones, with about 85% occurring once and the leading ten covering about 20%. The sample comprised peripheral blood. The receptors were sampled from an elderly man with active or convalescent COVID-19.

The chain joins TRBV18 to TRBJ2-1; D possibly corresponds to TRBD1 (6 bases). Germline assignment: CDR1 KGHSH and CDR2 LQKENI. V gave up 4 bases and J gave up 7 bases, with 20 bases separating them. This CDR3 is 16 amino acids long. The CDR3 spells CASSRERTVNGNEQFF. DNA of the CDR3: TGTGCCAGCTCACGGGAGCGGACAGTTAATGGGAATGAGCAGTTCTTC.

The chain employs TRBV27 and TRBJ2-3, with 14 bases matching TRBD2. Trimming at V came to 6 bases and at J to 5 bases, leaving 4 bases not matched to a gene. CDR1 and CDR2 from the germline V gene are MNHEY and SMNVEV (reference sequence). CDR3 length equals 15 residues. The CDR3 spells CASRGLAGGEDTQYF. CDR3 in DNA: TGTGCCAGCAGAGGACTAGCGGGGGGTGAAGATACGCAGTATTTT.

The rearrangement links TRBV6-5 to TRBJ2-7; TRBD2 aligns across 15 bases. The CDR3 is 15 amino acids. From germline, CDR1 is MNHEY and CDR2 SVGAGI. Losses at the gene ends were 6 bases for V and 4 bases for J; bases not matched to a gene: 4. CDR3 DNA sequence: TGTGCCAGCAGAGTAGGGACTAGCGGGAGGTACGAGCAGTACGTC. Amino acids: CASRVGTSGRYEQYV.

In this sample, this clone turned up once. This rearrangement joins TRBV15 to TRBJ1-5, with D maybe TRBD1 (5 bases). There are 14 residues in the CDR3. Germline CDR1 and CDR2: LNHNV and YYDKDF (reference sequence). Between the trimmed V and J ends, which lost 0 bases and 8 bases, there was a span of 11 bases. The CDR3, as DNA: TGTGCCACCAGCAGAGATAGGGGTCTTGAGCCCCAGCATTTT. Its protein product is CATSRDRGLEPQHF.

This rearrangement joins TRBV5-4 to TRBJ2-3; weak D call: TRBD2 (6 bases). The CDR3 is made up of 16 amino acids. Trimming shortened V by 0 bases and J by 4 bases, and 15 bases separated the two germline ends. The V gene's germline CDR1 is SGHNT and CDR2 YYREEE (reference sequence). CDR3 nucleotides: TGTGCCAGCAGCTTGGACCCGCCTACTAGCTCAGATACGCAGTATTTT. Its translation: CASSLDPPTSSDTQYF.

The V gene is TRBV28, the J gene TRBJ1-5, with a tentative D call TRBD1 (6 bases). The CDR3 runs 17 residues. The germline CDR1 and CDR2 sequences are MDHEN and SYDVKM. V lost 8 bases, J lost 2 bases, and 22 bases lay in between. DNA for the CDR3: TGTGCCAGCGGACCCTGGGCAGGGGCGCGGGGCAATCAGCCCCAGCATTTT. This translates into CASGPWAGARGNQPQHF.

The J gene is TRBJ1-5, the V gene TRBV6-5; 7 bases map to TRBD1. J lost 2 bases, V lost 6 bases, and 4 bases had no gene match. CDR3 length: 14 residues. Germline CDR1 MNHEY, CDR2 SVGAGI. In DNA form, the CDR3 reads TGTGCCAGCAGATCCACAGGGGGCAATCAGCCCCAGCATTTT. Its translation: CASRSTGGNQPQHF.

CDR3 protein: CASSQFGSDYGYTF. The CDR3 nucleotides are TGTGCCAGCAGCCAGTTCGGGTCGGACTATGGCTACACCTTC. This chain joins TRBV7-2 and TRBJ1-2; D unclear. The CDR3 has 14 amino acids. Trimming took 5 bases from V and 3 from J, leaving 13 bases between them. The germline CDR1 and CDR2 sequences are SGHTA and FQGNSA.

This CDR3 is CAWSQGAGRNTEAFF. In nucleotides, the CDR3 is TGTGCCTGGAGTCAGGGGGCAGGGAGGAACACTGAAGCTTTCTTT. The rearrangement joins TRBV30 to TRBJ1-1; 8 nucleotides agree with TRBD1. The CDR3 is made up of 15 amino acids. The ends lost 2 bases at V and 1 base at J; junction bases unmatched: 6. Germline V gene lookup returns CDR1 GTSNPN and CDR2 SVGIG (reference sequence).

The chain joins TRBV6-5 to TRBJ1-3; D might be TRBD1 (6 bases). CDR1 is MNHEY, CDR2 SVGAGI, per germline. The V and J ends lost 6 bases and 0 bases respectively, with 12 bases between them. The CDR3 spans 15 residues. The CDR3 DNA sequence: TGTGCCAGCAGATCGCGACAGGTCTCTGGAAACACCATATATTTT. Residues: CASRSRQVSGNTIYF.

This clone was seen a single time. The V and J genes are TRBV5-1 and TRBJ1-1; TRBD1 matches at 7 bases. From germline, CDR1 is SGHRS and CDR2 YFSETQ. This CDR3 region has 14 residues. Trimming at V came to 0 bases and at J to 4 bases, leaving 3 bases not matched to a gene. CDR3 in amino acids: CASSLENRGTEAFF. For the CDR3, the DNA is TGCGCCAGCAGCTTGGAAAACAGGGGCACTGAAGCTTTCTTT.

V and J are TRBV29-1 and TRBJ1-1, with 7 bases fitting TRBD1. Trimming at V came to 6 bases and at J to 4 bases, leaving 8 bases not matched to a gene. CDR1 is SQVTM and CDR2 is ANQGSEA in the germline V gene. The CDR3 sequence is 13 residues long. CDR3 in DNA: TGCAGCGTCACAGGGGATTTTGTCACTGAAGCTTTCTTT. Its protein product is CSVTGDFVTEAFF.

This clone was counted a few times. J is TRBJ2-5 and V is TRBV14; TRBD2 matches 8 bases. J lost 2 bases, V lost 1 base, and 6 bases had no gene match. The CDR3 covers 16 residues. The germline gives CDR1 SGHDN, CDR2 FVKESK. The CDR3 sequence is CASSQGLQRGQETQYF. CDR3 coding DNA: TGTGCCAGCAGCCAAGGACTCCAGCGGGGGCAAGAGACCCAGTACTTC.

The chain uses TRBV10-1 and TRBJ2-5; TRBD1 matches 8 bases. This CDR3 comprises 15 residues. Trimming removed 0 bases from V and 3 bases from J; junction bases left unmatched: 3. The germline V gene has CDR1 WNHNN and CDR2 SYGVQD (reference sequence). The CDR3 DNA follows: TGCGCCAGCAGTGAGTCGACAGGGGCAGAAGAGACCCAGTACTTC. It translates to CASSESTGAEETQYF.

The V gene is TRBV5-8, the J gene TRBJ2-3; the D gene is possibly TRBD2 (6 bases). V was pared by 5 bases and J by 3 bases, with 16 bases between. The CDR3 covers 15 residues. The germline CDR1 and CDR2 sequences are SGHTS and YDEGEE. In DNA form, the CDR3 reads TGTGCCAGCAGGTCGGGACTCATAAAAACAGATACGCAGTATTTT. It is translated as CASRSGLIKTDTQYF.

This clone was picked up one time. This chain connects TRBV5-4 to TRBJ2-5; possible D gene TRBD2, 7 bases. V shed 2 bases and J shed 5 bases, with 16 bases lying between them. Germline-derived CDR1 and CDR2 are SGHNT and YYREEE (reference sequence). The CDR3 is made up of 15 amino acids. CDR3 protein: CASSFKGEGGETQYF. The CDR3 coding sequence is TGTGCCAGCAGCTTCAAGGGGGAGGGCGGGGAGACCCAGTACTTC. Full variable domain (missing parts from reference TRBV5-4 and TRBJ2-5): ETGVTQSPTHLIKTRGQQVTLRCSSQSGHNTVSWYQQALGQGPQFIFQYYREEENGRGNFPPRFSGLQFPNYSSELNVNALELDDSALYLCASSFKGEGGETQYFGPGTRLLVL.

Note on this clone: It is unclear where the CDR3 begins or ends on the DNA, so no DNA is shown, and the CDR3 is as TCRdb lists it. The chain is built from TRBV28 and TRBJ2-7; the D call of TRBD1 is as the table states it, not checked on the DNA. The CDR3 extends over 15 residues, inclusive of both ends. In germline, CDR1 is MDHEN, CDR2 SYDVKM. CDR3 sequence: CASSSSTGAPYEQYV.

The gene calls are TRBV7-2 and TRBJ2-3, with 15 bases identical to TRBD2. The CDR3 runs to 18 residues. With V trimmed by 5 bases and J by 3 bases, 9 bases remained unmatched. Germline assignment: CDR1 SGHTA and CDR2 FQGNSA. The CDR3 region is CASSLRTSGGVNTDTQYF. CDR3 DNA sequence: TGTGCCAGCAGCCTTCGGACTAGCGGGGGGGTTAATACAGATACGCAGTATTTT. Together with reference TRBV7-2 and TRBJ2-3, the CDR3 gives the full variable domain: GAGVSQSPSNKVTEKGKDVELRCDPISGHTALYWYRQSLGQGLEFLIYFQGNSAPDKSGLPSDRFSAERTGGSVSTLTIQRTQQEDSAVYLCASSLRTSGGVNTDTQYFGPGTRLTVL.

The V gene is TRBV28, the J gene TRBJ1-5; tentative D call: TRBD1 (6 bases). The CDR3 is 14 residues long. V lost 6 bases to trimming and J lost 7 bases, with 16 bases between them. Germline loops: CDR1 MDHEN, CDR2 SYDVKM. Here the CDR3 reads CASRRQQGGQPQHF. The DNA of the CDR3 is TGTGCCAGCAGAAGACAACAGGGTGGGCAGCCCCAGCATTTT.

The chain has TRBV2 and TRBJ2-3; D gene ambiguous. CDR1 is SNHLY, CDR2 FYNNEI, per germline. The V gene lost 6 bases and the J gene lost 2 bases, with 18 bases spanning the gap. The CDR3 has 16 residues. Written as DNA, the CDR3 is TGTGCCAGCAGGGAGTGGGTCCTTTTAAACACAGATACGCAGTATTTT. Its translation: CASREWVLLNTDTQYF.

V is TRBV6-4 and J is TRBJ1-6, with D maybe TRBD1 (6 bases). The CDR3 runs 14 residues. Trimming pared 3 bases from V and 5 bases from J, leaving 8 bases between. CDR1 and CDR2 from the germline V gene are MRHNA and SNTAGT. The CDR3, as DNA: TGTGCCAGCAGTGAGAGGGGGAATAATTCACCCCTCCACTTT. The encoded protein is CASSERGNNSPLHF.

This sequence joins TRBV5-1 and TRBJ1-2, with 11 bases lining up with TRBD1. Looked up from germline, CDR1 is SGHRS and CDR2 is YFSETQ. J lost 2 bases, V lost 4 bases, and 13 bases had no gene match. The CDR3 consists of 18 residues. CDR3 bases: TGCGCCAGCAGCCCACTCCGGGACAGGGGGATCCCCAACTATGGCTACACCTTC. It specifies CASSPLRDRGIPNYGYTF.

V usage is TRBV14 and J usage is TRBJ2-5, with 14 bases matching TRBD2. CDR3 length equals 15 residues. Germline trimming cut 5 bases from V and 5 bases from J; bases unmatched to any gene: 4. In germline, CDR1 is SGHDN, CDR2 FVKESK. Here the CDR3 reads CASSVGLAGVETQYF. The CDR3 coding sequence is TGTGCCAGCAGCGTGGGACTAGCGGGAGTGGAGACCCAGTACTTC. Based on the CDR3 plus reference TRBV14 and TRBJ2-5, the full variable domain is EAGVTQFPSHSVIEKGQTVTLRCDPISGHDNLYWYRRVMGKEIKFLLHFVKESKQDESGMPNNRFLAERTGGTYSTLKVQPAELEDSGVYFCASSVGLAGVETQYFGPGTRLLVL.

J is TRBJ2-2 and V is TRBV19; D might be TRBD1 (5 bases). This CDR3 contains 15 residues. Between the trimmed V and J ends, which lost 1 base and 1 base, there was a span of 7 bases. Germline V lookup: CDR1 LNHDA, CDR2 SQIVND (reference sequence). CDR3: CASSIGQGNTGELFF. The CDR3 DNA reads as TGTGCCAGTAGTATAGGGCAGGGGAACACCGGGGAGCTGTTTTTT.

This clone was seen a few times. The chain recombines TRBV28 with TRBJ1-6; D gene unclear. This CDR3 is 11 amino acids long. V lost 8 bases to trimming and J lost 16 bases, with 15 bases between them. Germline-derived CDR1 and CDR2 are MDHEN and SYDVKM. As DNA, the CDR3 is TGTGCCAGCTATAGTCGTCCTTATCTCCACTTT. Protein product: CASYSRPYLHF.

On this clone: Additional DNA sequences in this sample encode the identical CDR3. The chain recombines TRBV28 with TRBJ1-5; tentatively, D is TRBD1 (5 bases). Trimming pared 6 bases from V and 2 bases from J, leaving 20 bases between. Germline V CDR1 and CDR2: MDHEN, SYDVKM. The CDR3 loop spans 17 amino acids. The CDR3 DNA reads TGTGCCAGCAGCAGCTCTGGGCAGGGATATCGCAATCAGCCCCAGCATTTT. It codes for CASSSSGQGYRNQPQHF.